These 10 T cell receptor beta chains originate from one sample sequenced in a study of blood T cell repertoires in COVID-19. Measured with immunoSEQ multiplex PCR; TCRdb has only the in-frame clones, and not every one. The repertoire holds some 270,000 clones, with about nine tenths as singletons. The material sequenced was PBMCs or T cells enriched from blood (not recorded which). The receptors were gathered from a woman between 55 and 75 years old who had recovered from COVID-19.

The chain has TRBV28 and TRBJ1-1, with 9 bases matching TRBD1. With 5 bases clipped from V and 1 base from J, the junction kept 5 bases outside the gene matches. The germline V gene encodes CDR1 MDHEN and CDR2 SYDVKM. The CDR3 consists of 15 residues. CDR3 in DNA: TGTGCCAGCAGTGGCCCGGGACAGGGGAACACTGAAGCTTTCTTT. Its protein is CASSGPGQGNTEAFF.

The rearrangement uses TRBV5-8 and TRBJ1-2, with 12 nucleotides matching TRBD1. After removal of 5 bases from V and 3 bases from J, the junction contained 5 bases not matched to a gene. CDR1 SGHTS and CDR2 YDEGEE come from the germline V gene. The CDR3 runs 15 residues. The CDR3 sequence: CASSQGQGAYYGYTF. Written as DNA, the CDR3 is TGTGCCAGCAGTCAGGGACAGGGGGCTTACTATGGCTACACCTTC.

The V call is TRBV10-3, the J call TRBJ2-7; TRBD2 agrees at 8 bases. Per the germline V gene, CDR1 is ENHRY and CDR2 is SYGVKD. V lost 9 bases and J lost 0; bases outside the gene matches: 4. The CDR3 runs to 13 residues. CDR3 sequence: CAIGLAPSYEQYF. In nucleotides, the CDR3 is TGTGCCATTGGACTAGCCCCCTCCTACGAGCAGTACTTC.

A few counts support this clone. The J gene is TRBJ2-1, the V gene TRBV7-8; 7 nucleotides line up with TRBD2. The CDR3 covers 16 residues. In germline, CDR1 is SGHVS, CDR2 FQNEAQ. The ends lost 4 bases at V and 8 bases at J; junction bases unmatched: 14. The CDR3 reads CASSSGAGLGLDEQFF. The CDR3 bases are TGTGCCAGCAGCTCCGGGGCAGGACTAGGATTAGATGAGCAGTTCTTC.

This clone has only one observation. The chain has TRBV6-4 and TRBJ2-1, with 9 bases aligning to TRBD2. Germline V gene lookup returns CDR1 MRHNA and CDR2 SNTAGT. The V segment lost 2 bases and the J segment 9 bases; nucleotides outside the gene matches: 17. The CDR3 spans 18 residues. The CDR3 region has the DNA TGTGCCAGCAGTGACCACCCAGGTGGGGTAGCGGGAGCAAGTGAGCAGTTCTTC. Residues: CASSDHPGGVAGASEQFF.

The CDR3 sequence: CASSLAPLGSYNEQFF. CDR3 in DNA: TGCGCCAGCAGCTTGGCCCCCCTCGGGTCCTACAATGAGCAGTTCTTC. The gene calls are TRBV5-1 and TRBJ2-1, with D unresolved. Per the germline V gene, CDR1 is SGHRS and CDR2 is YFSETQ. The V end was cut by 0 bases, the J end by 1 base, with 11 bases between. This CDR3 has 16 residues.

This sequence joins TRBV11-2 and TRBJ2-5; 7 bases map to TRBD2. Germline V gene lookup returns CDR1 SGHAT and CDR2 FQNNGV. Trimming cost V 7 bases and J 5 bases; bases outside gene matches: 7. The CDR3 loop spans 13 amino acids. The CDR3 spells CASMGGVGETQYF. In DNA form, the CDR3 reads TGTGCCAGCATGGGAGGGGTGGGTGAGACCCAGTACTTC. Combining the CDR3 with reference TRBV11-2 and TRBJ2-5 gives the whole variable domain EAGVAQSPRYKIIEKRQSVAFWCNPISGHATLYWYQQILGQGPKLLIQFQNNGVVDDSQLPKDRFSAERLKGVDSTLKIQPAKLEDSAVYLCASMGGVGETQYFGPGTRLLVL.

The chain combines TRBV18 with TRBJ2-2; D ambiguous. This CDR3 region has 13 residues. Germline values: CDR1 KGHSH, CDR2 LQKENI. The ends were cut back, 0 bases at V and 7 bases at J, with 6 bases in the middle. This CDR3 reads CASSPPSVGELFF. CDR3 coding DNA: TGTGCCAGCTCACCACCGTCAGTCGGGGAGCTGTTTTTT.

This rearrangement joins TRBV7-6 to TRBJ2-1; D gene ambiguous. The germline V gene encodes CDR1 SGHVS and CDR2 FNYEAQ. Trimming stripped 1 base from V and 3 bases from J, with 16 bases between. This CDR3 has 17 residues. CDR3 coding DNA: TGTGCCAGCAGCTTAGGAATTGCACCCACTAACTACAATGAGCAGTTCTTC. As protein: CASSLGIAPTNYNEQFF.

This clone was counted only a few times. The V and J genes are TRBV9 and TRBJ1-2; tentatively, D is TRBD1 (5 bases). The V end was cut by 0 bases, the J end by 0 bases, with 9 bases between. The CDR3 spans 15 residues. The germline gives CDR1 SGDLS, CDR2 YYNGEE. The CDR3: CASSVGRGSNYGYTF. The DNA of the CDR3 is TGTGCCAGCAGCGTAGGTAGGGGCTCTAACTATGGCTACACCTTC.